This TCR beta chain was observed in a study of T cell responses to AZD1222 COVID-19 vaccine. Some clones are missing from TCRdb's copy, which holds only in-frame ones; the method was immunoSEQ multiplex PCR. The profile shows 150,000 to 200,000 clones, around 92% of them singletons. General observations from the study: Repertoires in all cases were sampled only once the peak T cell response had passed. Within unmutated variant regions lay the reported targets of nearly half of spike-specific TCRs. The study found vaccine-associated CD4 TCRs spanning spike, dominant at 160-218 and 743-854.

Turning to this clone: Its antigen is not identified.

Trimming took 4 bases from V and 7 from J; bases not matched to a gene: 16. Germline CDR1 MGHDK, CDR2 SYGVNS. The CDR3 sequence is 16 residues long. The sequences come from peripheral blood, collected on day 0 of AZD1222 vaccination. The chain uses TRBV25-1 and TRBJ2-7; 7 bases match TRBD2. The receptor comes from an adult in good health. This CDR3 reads CASSGSTSPAPREQYF. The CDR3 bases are TGTGCCAGCAGTGGCTCGACTAGCCCCGCCCCTAGAGAGCAGTACTTC.